The clone carrying this T cell receptor beta chain came up a few times. TCRdb analysed the reads with MiXCR anew, one entry per CDR3 protein. The data show over 250,000 distinct CDR3 sequences, about a quarter seen once. CDR1 is SNHLY, CDR2 FYNNEI, per germline. The CDR3 extends over 18 amino acids. Trimming at V came to 5 bases and at J to 3 bases, leaving 14 bases not matched to a gene. This sample was included in a study of T cell repertoires in cytomegalovirus infection. About the study: It was the public TCR beta signatures that indicated both CMV infection and matching HLA type.

The source is a human donor in good health (CMV status not recorded). Some clones in this sample may be carry-over from other donors' samples. This chain links TRBV2 with TRBJ2-3, with 10 nucleotides matching TRBD2. What was sequenced was PBMCs. This CDR3 reads CASSTPYQREGGTDTQYF. In DNA form, the CDR3 reads TGTGCCAGCAGTACACCATATCAGCGGGAGGGGGGGACAGATACGCAGTATTTT.